This T cell receptor (beta chain) was captured by sequencing in a study of blood T cell repertoires in COVID-19. Germline V lookup: CDR1 DFQATT, CDR2 SNEGSKA (reference sequence). V was cut by 3 bases and J by 6 bases, with 12 bases left in between. CDR3 size: 13 residues. Data came from immunoSEQ multiplex PCR; TCRdb stores just in-frame clones and leaves some out. In the table there are under 250,000 clones, nearly 90% of which are singletons. Input material: PBMCs or T cells enriched from blood (not recorded which). This TCR came from a man aged 30-40 years who had recovered from COVID-19. The chain couples TRBV20-1 to TRBJ2-1, with D tentatively TRBD1 (5 bases). The CDR3 sequence is CSASTGAPNEQFF. The DNA for the CDR3 is TGCAGTGCTAGTACTGGGGCCCCCAATGAGCAGTTCTTC.